This is a list of T cell receptor beta chains from one sample in a study of CD8+CD57+ T cells in acquired aplastic anemia. TCRdb used MiXCR to reprocess the reads, holding one entry per CDR3 protein. The data show roughly 280,000 distinct CDR3 sequences, 45% to 65% seen once. Specimen: sorted CD4+, CD8+, or CD8+CD57+ T cells (not recorded which) from PBMCs. The receptor set was obtained from a human donor with aplastic anemia. Each CDR3 is given with its conserved first and last residue. Fields, in order: D gene, J gene, V gene, clone size, CDR3 DNA, CDR3 protein. D genes are given only for firm matches. Size values are once, few and many counts, or a class for expanded clones, and some rows have none.

>TRBD1|TRBJ2-2|TRBV4-1|many
TGCGCCAGCAGCAGACGGACAGGAGTCGCGAACACCGGGGAGCTGTTTTTT
CASSRRTGVANTGELFF
>TRBD1|TRBJ2-7|TRBV3-1|-
TGTGCCAGCAGCCACGGGACAGGGATCGAGCAGTACTTC
CASSHGTGIEQYF
>-|TRBJ2-1|TRBV20-1|-
TGCAGTGCTAGGGGTGTACGGCGGGGCCCCTACAATGAGCAGTTCTTC
CSARGVRRGPYNEQFF
>-|TRBJ2-7|TRBV2|-
TGTGCCGGCAGTGAGGGCAGGGATAGCGGCGAGCAGTACTTC
CAGSEGRDSGEQYF
>TRBD2|TRBJ2-3|TRBV29-1|many
TGCAGCGTTGTTGGGTCGGCGGGAGTTAGCACAGATACGCAGTATTTT
CSVVGSAGVSTDTQYF
>TRBD1|TRBJ1-6|TRBV2|-
TGTGCCAGCAGTGTGGGACAGGGGGCGTATTCACCCCTCCACTTT
CASSVGQGAYSPLHF
>-|TRBJ2-5|TRBV7-8|many
TGTGCCAGCAGCTTGTGGGGGATCAAGGAGACCCAGTACTTC
CASSLWGIKETQYF
>-|TRBJ2-2|TRBV5-4|-
TGTGCCAGCAGCTTGGGATTCGAGGGGAGTACCGGGGAGCTGTTTTTT
CASSLGFEGSTGELFF
>TRBD1|TRBJ1-1|TRBV2|-
TGTGCCAGCTGGGACAGGGGAATGGAGACTGAAGCTTTCTTT
CASWDRGMETEAFF
>-|TRBJ2-5|TRBV5-1|-
TGCGCCAGCACCAGGACACCGGGCCCGCAAGAGACCCAGTACTTC
CASTRTPGPQETQYF
>-|TRBJ1-1|TRBV13|many
TGTGCCAGCAGCTTACAGGGGATCGGTGAAGCTTTCTTT
CASSLQGIGEAFF
>-|TRBJ2-3|TRBV20-1|many
TGCAGTGCTAGACCCCCGGGTGGGGCTACCCGAATTAGGCAGTATTTT
CSARPPGGATRIRQYF
>-|TRBJ1-2|TRBV19|many
TGTGCCAGTCAGGGCCGCTTGGGCTACACCTTC
CASQGRLGYTF
>-|TRBJ2-5|TRBV19|many
TGTGCCAGTAGTATATCGGGCAGCTTAGAGACCCAGTACTTC
CASSISGSLETQYF
>TRBD1|TRBJ2-3|TRBV20-1|-
TGCAGTGCTCAACCGCGGGACAGGGCCTACAATGAGCAGTATTTT
CSAQPRDRAYNEQYF
>TRBD2|TRBJ2-5|TRBV9|-
TGTGCCAGCAGCGTAGGGCTAGCGGGGGGGCCGTACCAAGAGACCCAGTACTTC
CASSVGLAGGPYQETQYF
>-|TRBJ1-3|TRBV7-8|-
TGTGCCAGCAGCGGAGGGCAGGGGAACACCATATATTTT
CASSGGQGNTIYF
>-|TRBJ1-5|TRBV24-1|-
TGTGCCACCCGACGACCCCACCGGGAACTATGGGGCAATCAGCCCCAGCATTTT
CATRRPHRELWGNQPQHF
>-|TRBJ1-2|TRBV12-3/TRBV12-4|-
TGTGCCAGCAGACAGGGACCAGCTAACTATGGCTACACCTTC
CASRQGPANYGYTF
>-|TRBJ2-7|TRBV5-5|many
TGTGCCAGCAGCTTTGTCTACGAGCAGTACTTC
CASSFVYEQYF
>-|TRBJ1-5|TRBV29-1|many
TGCAGCGTTGAATCAGGGAGAGGTCAGCCCCAGCATTTT
CSVESGRGQPQHF
>TRBD2|TRBJ2-3|TRBV7-9|many
TGTGCCAGCAGCTTTCCCTGGGGGCGCGGGGGGGGAAACACAGATACGCAGTATTTT
CASSFPWGRGGGNTDTQYF
>TRBD2|TRBJ2-3|TRBV11-2|many
TGTGCCAGCAGCCCGGGACTAGCGACCACTAATACGCAGTATTTT
CASSPGLATTNTQYF
>TRBD1|TRBJ1-2|TRBV19|many
TGTGCCAGTACCGGGACAGGGGTTCAAGCAAGAGGCTACACCTTC
CASTGTGVQARGYTF
>-|TRBJ1-2|TRBV12-3/TRBV12-4|-
TGTGCCAGCAGTTTGAGGACACATGGCTACACCTTC
CASSLRTHGYTF
>TRBD2|TRBJ2-1|TRBV25-1|-
TGTGCCAGCAGGGAACTAGCGAGGGGTGAGCAGTTCTTC
CASRELARGEQFF
>TRBD2|TRBJ2-5|TRBV10-3|-
TGTGCCATCAGGGGACTAGCGGGGGAAGAGACCCAGTACTTC
CAIRGLAGEETQYF
>-|TRBJ2-7|TRBV19|many
TGTGCCAGTAGTCCGGGACTCAACTACGAGCAGTACTTC
CASSPGLNYEQYF
>-|TRBJ1-1|TRBV12-3/TRBV12-4|-
TGTGCCAGCAGTTCACTCGGGGGGGCTCCGAACACTGAAGCTTTCTTT
CASSSLGGAPNTEAFF
>-|TRBJ2-3|TRBV10-3|once
TGTGCCATCAGTGATTCCTTGGTTGGGGGAACAGATACGCAGTATTTT
CAISDSLVGGTDTQYF
>TRBD2|TRBJ2-7|TRBV4-2|many
TGTGCCAGCAGCCAAGAAGAACTAGCGGGGGGGCCCGACGAGCAGTACTTC
CASSQEELAGGPDEQYF
>TRBD2|TRBJ2-1|TRBV11-2|few
TGTGCCAGCAGCTTCATTGCGGGGGGGAGTCAGGTTGAGCAGTTCTTC
CASSFIAGGSQVEQFF
>TRBD2|TRBJ2-7|TRBV10-2|-
TGCGCCAGCAGTGGGGCTAGCGGGACCCCCAGACAATACGAGCAGTACTTC
CASSGASGTPRQYEQYF
>TRBD1|TRBJ2-2|TRBV5-4|many
TGTGCCAGCAGCTTGGCCGGACAGGGCGTTACCGGGGAGCTGTTTTTT
CASSLAGQGVTGELFF
>-|TRBJ2-2|TRBV7-6|-
TGTGCCAGCAGCCCAACCGGGGAGCTGGTTTTT
CASSPTGELVF
>TRBD1|TRBJ1-3|TRBV5-1|many
TGCGCCAGCAGCTCTACGGGACAGGGGGGTTCTGGAAACACCATATATTTT
CASSSTGQGGSGNTIYF
>TRBD1|TRBJ2-6|TRBV7-9|-
TGTGCCAGTACCTTAGGTTGGCAGGGGGTAACGGGGGCCAACGTCCTGACTTTC
CASTLGWQGVTGANVLTF
>TRBD1|TRBJ2-7|TRBV29-1|-
TGCAGCGTTGGGACAGGGCCAAACGAGCAGTACTTC
CSVGTGPNEQYF
>TRBD1|TRBJ1-3|TRBV25-1|few
TGTGCCAGCAGTGCCATCACAGGGGGCGCGAACACCATATATTTT
CASSAITGGANTIYF
>-|TRBJ2-7|TRBV20-1|-
TGCAGTGCTAGAGATCAGGGGTACGAGCAGTACTTC
CSARDQGYEQYF
>TRBD2|TRBJ2-7|TRBV11-2|many
TGTGCCAGCAGCACCCGGACTAGCGGCGAGCAGTACTTC
CASSTRTSGEQYF